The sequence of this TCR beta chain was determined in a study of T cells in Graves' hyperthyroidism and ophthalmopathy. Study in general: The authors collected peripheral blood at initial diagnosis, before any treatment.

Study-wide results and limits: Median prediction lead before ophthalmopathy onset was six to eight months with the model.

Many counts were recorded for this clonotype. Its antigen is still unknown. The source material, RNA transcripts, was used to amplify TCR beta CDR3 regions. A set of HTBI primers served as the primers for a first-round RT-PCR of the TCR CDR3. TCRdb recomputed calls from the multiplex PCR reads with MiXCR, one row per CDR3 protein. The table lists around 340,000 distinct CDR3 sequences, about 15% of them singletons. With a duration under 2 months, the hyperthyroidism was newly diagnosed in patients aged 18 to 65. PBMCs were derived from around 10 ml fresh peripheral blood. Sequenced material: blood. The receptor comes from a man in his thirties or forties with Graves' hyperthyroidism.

The CDR3 nucleotides are TGTGCCAGCAGATTAGCGGGAAAAAACATTCAGTACTTC. Its protein is CASRLAGKNIQYF. The V and J genes are TRBV28 and TRBJ2-4; TRBD2 matches at 8 bases. Germline V lookup: CDR1 MDHEN, CDR2 SYDVKM. V was pared by 6 bases and J by 4 bases, with 2 bases of the junction left unmatched. There are 13 residues in the CDR3.